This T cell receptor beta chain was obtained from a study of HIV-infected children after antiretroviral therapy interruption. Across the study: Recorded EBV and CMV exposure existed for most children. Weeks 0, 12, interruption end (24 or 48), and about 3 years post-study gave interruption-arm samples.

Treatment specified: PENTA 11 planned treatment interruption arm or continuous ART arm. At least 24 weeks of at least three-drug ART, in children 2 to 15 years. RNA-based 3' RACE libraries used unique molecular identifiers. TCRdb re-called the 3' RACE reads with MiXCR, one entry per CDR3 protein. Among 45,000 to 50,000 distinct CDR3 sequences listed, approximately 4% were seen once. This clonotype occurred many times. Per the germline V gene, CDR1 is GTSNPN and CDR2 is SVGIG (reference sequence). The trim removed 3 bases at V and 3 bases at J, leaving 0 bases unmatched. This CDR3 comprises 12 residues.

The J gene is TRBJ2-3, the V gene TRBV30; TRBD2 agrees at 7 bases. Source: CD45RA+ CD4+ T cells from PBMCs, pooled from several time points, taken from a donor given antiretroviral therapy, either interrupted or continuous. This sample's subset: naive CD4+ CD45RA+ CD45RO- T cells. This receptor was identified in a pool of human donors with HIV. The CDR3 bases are TGTGCCTGGAGCGGGGGGACAGATACGCAGTATTTT. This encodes CAWSGGTDTQYF.